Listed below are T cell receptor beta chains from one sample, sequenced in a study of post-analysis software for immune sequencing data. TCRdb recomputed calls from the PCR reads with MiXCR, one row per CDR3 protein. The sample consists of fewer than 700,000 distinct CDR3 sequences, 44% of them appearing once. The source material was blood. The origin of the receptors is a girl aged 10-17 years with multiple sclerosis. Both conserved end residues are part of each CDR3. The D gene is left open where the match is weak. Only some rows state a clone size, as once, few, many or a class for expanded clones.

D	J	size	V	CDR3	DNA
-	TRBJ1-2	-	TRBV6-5	CASSYYSPPQGGYTF	TGTGCCAGCAGTTACTATAGCCCTCCCCAGGGAGGCTACACCTTC
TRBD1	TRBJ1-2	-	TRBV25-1	CASTRTGDYGYTF	TGTGCCAGCACCCGGACAGGGGACTATGGCTACACCTTC
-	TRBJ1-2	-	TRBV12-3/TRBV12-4	CASSLGRTYIGYTF	TGTGCCAGCAGTTTAGGGAGGACCTATATCGGCTACACCTTC
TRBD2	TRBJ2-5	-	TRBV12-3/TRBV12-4	CASSGRLAGGRETQYF	TGTGCCAGCAGTGGGAGACTAGCGGGAGGGCGAGAGACCCAGTACTTC
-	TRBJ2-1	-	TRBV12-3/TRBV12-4	CASSSVEFGQFF	TGTGCCAGCAGTTCCGTGGAGTTCGGGCAGTTCTTC
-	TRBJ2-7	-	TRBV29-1	CSVYLGSSYNEQYF	TGCAGCGTTTACCTCGGGAGCTCCTACAATGAGCAGTACTTC
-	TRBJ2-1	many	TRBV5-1	CASSLADDNEQFF	TGCGCCAGCAGCTTGGCCGACGACAATGAGCAGTTCTTC
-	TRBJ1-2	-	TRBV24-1	CATSDPLQQNGYTF	TGTGCCACCAGTGATCCCCTTCAGCAAAATGGCTACACCTTC
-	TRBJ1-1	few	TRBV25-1	CASRRSAEAFF	TGTGCCAGCAGACGATCTGCTGAAGCTTTCTTT
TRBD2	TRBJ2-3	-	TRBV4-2	CASSQEERGAGDTQYF	TGTGCCAGCAGCCAAGAAGAGCGGGGGGCGGGAGATACGCAGTATTTT
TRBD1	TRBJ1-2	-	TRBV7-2	CASSSPGDSWHYGYTF	TGTGCCAGCAGTTCCCCGGGGGACAGTTGGCACTATGGCTACACCTTC
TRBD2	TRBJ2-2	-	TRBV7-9	CGFTSGSATGELFF	TGTGGGTTTACTAGCGGGAGTGCCACCGGGGAGCTGTTTTTT
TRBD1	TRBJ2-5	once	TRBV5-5	CASSRTGGSLETQYF	TGTGCCAGCAGCCGGACAGGGGGAAGTTTAGAGACCCAGTACTTC
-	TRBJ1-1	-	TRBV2	CASSGVLLNTEAFF	TGTGCCAGCAGTGGAGTGCTTCTGAACACTGAAGCTTTCTTT
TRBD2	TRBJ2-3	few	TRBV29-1	CSVEVRGLAGDTDTQYF	TGCAGCGTTGAAGTAAGGGGACTAGCGGGGGACACAGATACGCAGTATTTT
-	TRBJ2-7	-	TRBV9	CASSVEDQPLYEQYF	TGTGCCAGCAGCGTCGAAGACCAGCCCCTCTACGAGCAGTACTTC
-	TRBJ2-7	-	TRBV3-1	CASSQDQVEQYF	TGTGCCAGCAGCCAAGATCAAGTCGAGCAGTACTTC
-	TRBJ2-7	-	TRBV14	CASSQGLRGEQYF	TGTGCCAGCAGCCAAGGTCTTAGAGGCGAGCAGTACTTC
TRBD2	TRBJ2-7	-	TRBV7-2	CASSLPGLAEQYF	TGTGCCAGCAGCTTACCGGGACTAGCGGAGCAGTACTTC
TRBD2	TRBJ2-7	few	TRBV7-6	CASSPGGTSGSYYEQYF	TGTGCCAGCAGCCCCGGTGGGACTAGCGGGAGTTACTACGAGCAGTACTTC
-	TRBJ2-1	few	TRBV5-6	CASSLVSLGRNNEQFF	TGTGCCAGCAGCTTAGTCTCTCTCGGCAGGAACAATGAGCAGTTCTTC
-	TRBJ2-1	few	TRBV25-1	CASSGEGIAYNEQFF	TGTGCCAGCAGCGGGGAAGGGATTGCCTACAATGAGCAGTTCTTC